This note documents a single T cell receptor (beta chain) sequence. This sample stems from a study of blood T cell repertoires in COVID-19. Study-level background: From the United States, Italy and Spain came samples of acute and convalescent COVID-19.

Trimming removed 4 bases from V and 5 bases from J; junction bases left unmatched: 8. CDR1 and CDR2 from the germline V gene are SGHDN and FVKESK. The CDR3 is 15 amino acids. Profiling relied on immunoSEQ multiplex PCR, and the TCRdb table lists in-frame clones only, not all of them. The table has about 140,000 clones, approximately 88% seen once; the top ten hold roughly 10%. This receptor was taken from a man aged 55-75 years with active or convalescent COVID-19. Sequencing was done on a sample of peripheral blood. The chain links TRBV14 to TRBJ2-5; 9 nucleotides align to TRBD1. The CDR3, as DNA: TGTGCCAGCAGCCCGGGACAGGGTGGTTCGGAGACCCAGTACTTC. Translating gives CASSPGQGGSETQYF.